This T cell receptor (beta chain) was captured in a study of blood T cell repertoires in COVID-19. In the authors' workflow: Amplifying reference gene primers gave estimates of nucleated cell counts. Sequencing used immunoSEQ multiplex PCR; TCRdb keeps in-frame clones, though not all of them. V, J and clone size are taken as reported in that table, and D and trimming were inferred from the DNA itself. Of some 180,000 clones listed, approximately 89% are singletons. CDR1 is SGHNT, CDR2 YENEEA, per germline. V shed 5 bases and J shed 2 bases, with 10 bases lying between them. The CDR3 totals 14 residues.

The TCR was taken from an older woman with acute or convalescent COVID-19. Sequences were obtained from peripheral blood. The chain has TRBV11-3 and TRBJ2-1, with D tentatively TRBD2 (5 bases). The CDR3 loop reads CASSPEGAYNEQFF. The CDR3, as DNA: TGTGCCAGCAGCCCCGAGGGCGCCTACAATGAGCAGTTCTTC.